A selection of T cell receptor beta chains follows, all from one sample in a study of early T cells in non-severe SARS-CoV-2 infection. Each CDR3 protein gets one entry after TCRdb re-called the 5' RACE reads with MiXCR. The sample has about 110,000 distinct CDR3 sequences, over 9.5% seen once; the top ten hold around 4.1%. The source was whole blood, collected at baseline. The receptor set was obtained from an adult who was a healthcare worker with PCR-confirmed SARS-CoV-2 infection or an uninfected control (not recorded which). Both conserved end residues are trimmed from each CDR3.

v_call	j_call	cdr3_aa
TRBV7-9	TRBJ2-7	ASSWGRSYEQY
TRBV27	TRBJ2-1	ASSSLARHEQF
TRBV7-6	TRBJ1-1	ASSLGLIGTEAF
TRBV7-2	TRBJ2-7	ASSLQRGVSYEQY
TRBV28	TRBJ2-1	ASSLFTSGSRYEQF
TRBV28	TRBJ1-1	ASSLWGATEAF
TRBV28	TRBJ1-6	ASSGTVNNSPLH
TRBV5-4	TRBJ2-1	ASSEDYNEQF
TRBV20-1	TRBJ1-2	SVDLTVEGYT
TRBV2	TRBJ1-2	ASSGQGSDDYT
TRBV6-2/TRBV6-3	TRBJ1-2	ASSEGDLLYGYT
TRBV7-2	TRBJ2-5	ASSLLTREETQY
TRBV7-9	TRBJ1-1	ASIPAPRNTEAF
TRBV6-2/TRBV6-3	TRBJ1-2	ASSYNLQGLGYGYT
TRBV9	TRBJ1-2	ASSSQGRGTNYGYT
TRBV5-1	TRBJ2-1	ASKMSGGLNNEQF
TRBV14	TRBJ2-1	ASSQEWGSGRDNEQF
TRBV2	TRBJ2-2	ASSELPGTGTGELF
TRBV20-1	TRBJ1-1	SASDRGWYTEAF
TRBV4-1	TRBJ1-2	ASSQLGTGYGYT
TRBV12-5	TRBJ2-3	ASQPGVNTQY
TRBV5-1	TRBJ2-1	ASSVSPLAGGYNEQF
TRBV20-1	TRBJ2-7	SASRTGTYEQY
TRBV7-9	TRBJ2-2	ASTSGVRLLNTGELF
TRBV5-1	TRBJ2-1	ASSLPTVAEYNEQF
TRBV6-4	TRBJ2-7	ASEPTSGRAMQY
TRBV28	TRBJ2-5	ASIALRAKETQY
TRBV20-1	TRBJ1-2	SAIQGDYGYT
TRBV5-6	TRBJ2-2	ASNQASTGELF
TRBV19	TRBJ2-2	ASSRYNRSLRSGELF
TRBV4-1	TRBJ1-3	ASSDGTTSSGNTIY
TRBV6-6	TRBJ2-4	ASTPGTEKNIQY
TRBV29-1	TRBJ2-3	SVETSGRPDTQY
TRBV27	TRBJ1-4	ASSSRTGAGEKLF